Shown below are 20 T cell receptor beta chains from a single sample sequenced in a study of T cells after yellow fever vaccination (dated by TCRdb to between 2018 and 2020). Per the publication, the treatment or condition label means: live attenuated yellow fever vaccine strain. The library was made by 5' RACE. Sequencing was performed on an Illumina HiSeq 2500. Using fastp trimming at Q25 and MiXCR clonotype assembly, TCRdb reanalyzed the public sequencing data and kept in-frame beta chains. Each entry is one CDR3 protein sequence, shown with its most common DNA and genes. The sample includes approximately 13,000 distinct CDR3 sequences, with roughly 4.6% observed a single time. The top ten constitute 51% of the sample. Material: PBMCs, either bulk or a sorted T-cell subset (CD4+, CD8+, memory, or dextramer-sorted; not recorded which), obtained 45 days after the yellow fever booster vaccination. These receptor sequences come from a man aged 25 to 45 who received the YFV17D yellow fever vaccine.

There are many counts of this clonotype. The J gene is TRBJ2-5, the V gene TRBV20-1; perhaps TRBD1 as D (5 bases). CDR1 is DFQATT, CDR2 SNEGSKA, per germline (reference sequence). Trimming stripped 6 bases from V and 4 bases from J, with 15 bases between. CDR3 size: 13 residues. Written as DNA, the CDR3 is TGCAGTGCCCTAGGGGCGCCTGGAGAGACCCAGTACTTC. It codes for CSALGAPGETQYF.

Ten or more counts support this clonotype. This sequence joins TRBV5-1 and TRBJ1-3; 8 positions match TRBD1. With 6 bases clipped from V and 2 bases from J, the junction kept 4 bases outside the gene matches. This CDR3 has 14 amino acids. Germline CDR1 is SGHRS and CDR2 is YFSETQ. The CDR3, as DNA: TGCGCCAGCACAAAGACAGGGGCTGGAAACACCATATATTTT. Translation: CASTKTGAGNTIYF.

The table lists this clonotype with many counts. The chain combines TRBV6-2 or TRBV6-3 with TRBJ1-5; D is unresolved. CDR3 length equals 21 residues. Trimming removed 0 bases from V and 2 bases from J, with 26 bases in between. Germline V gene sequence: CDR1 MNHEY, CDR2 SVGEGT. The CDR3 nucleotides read TGTGCCAGCAGTTACTCGATCCGTGTTCTTGCTCCACCGTGGGGCAATCAGCCCCAGCATTTT. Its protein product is CASSYSIRVLAPPWGNQPQHF.

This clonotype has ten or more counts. CDR3 sequence (DNA): TGCAGTGCTGAGGACAGGCGTCTTAGGAACTATGGCTACACCTTC. This gives the protein CSAEDRRLRNYGYTF. The chain is built from TRBV20-1 and TRBJ1-2; the match to TRBD1 covers 7 bases. The CDR3 loop spans 15 amino acids. The V gene end was trimmed by 5 bases and the J gene end by 2 bases; junction bases not matched to a gene: 11. CDR1 and CDR2 from the germline V gene are DFQATT and SNEGSKA (reference sequence).

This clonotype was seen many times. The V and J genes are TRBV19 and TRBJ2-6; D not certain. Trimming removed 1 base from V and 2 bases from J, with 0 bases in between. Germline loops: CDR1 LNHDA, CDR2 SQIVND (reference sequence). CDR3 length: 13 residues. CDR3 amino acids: CASSIAGANVLTF. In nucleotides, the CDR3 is TGTGCCAGTAGTATAGCTGGGGCCAACGTCCTGACTTTC.

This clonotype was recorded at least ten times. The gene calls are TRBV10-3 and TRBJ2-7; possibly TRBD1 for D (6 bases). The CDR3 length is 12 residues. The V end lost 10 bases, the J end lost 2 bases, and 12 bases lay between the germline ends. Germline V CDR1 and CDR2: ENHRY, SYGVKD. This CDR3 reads CATGTHTYEQYF. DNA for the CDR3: TGTGCCACCGGGACACACACCTACGAGCAGTACTTC.

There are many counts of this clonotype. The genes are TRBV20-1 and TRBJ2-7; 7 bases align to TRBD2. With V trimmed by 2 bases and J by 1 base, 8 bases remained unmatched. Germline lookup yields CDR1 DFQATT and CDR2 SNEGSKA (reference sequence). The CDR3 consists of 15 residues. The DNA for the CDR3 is TGCAGTGCTAGACCCGGGACTACCGTTTCCTACGAGCAGTACTTC. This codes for CSARPGTTVSYEQYF.

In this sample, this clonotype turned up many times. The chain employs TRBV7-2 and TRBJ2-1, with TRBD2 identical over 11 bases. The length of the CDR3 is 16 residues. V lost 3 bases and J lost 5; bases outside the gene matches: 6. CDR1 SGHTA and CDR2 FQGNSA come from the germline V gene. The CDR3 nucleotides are TGTGCCAGCAGCTTTCTTCCGGGACTAGCGGACAATGAGCAGTTCTTC. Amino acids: CASSFLPGLADNEQFF.

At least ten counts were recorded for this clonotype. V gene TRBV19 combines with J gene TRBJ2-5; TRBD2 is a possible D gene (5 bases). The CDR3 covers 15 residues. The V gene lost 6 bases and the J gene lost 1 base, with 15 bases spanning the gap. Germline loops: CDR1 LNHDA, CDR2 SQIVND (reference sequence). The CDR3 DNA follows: TGTGCCAGTAGGGTAAACGGGCGGGTCCAAGAGACCCAGTACTTC. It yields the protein CASRVNGRVQETQYF.

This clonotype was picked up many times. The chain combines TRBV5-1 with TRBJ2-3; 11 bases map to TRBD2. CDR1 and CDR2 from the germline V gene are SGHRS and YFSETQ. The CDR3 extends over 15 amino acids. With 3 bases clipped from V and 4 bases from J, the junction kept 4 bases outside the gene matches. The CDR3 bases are TGCGCCAGCAGCTCTAGCGGGAGGATTCCAGATACGCAGTATTTT. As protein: CASSSSGRIPDTQYF.

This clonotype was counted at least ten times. The CDR3 DNA is TGTGCTAGTGGACTAGACAGGGGTGGCAATCAGCCCCAGCATTTT. Translating it yields CASGLDRGGNQPQHF. The chain combines TRBV12-5 with TRBJ1-5, with 8 nucleotides matching TRBD1. Germline CDR1 is LGHNT and CDR2 is FRNRAP. This CDR3 is 15 amino acids long. The trim removed 6 bases at V and 2 bases at J, leaving 6 bases unmatched.

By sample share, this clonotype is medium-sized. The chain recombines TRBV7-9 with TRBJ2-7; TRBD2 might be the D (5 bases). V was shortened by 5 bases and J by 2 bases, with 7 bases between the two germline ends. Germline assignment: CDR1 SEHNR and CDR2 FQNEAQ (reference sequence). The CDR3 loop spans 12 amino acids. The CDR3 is CASSGEPYEQYF. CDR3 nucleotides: TGTGCCAGCAGCGGGGAGCCCTACGAGCAGTACTTC. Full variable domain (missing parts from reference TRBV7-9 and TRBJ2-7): DTGVSQNPRHKITKRGQNVTFRCDPISEHNRLYWYRQTLGQGPEFLTYFQNEAQLEKSRLLSDRFSAERPKGSFSTLEIQRTEQGDSAMYLCASSGEPYEQYFGPGTRLTVT.

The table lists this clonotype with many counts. The CDR3 region has the DNA TGTGCCAGCAGCTTAGGCGGGACAGATACGCAGTATTTT. Residues: CASSLGGTDTQYF. The chain employs TRBV7-8 and TRBJ2-3, with D perhaps matching TRBD2 (5 bases). The CDR3 covers 13 residues. The germline gives CDR1 SGHVS, CDR2 FQNEAQ. Between the trimmed V and J ends, which lost 1 base and 3 bases, there was a span of 5 bases.

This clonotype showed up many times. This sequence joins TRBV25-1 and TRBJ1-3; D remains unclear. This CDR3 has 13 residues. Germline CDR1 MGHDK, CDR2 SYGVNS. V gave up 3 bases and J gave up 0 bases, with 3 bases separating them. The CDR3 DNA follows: TGTGCCAGCAGTGAGGGCTCTGGAAACACCATATATTTT. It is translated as CASSEGSGNTIYF.

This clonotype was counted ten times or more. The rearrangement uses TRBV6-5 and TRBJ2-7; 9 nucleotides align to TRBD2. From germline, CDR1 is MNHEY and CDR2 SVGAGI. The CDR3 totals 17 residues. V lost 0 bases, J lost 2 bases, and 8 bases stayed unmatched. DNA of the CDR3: TGTGCCAGCAGTTACTCAGTCAGAGCGGGAGGCGCCTACGAGCAGTACTTC. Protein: CASSYSVRAGGAYEQYF.

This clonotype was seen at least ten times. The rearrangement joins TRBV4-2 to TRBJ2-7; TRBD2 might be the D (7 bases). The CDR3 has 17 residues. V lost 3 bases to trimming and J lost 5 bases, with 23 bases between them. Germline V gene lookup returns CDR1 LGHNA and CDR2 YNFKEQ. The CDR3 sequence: CASSHLGGRARSDEQYF. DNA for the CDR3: TGTGCCAGCAGCCACCTAGGGGGGAGGGCCAGATCCGACGAGCAGTACTTC.

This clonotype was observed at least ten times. CDR3 residues: CASSQVYNEQFF. CDR3 nucleotide sequence: TGTGCCAGCAGCCAAGTGTACAATGAGCAGTTCTTC. This chain uses TRBV3-1 with TRBJ2-1; D not resolved. CDR1 is LGHDT and CDR2 is YNNKEL in the germline V gene (reference sequence). Trimming pared 1 base from V and 4 bases from J, leaving 2 bases between. The CDR3 has 12 residues.

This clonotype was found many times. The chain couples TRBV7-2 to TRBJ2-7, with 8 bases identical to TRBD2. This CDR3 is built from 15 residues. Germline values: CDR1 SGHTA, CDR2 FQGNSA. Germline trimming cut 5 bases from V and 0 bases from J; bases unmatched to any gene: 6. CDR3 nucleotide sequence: TGTGCCAGCAGCACCGGGAGGGCCCTCTCCTACGAGCAGTACTTC. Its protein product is CASSTGRALSYEQYF.

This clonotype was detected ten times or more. CDR3 residues: CASSYEAAFYSNQPQHF. DNA of the CDR3: TGTGCCAGCAGTTATGAGGCAGCATTTTATAGCAATCAGCCCCAGCATTTT. This sequence joins TRBV6-5 and TRBJ1-5, with D uncertain. The V end was cut by 3 bases, the J end by 0 bases, with 15 bases between. CDR1 and CDR2 from the germline V gene are MNHEY and SVGAGI. This CDR3 has 17 residues.

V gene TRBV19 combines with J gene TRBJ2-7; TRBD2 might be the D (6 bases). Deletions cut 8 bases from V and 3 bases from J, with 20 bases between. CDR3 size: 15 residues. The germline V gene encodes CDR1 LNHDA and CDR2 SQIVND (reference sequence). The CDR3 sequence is CASRNPGERDYEQYF. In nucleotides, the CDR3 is TGTGCCAGTCGCAATCCGGGGGAAAGGGACTACGAGCAGTACTTC.